Given below is one T cell receptor (beta chain) in context. The data derive from a study of control samples from healthy donors and cancer patients. This CDR3 has 12 residues. The V gene lost 10 bases and the J gene lost 0 bases, with 10 bases spanning the gap. Germline CDR1 and CDR2: MNHEY and SVGAGI. Method: immunoSEQ multiplex PCR; TCRdb's copy keeps in-frame clones and lacks some. The sample has roughly 450,000 clones, approximately 90% seen once. The material sequenced was PBMCs. This sequence originates from a man in his forties with head and neck cancer. The rearrangement links TRBV6-5 to TRBJ2-7; no clear D. The DNA for the CDR3 is TGTGCCACAACACCGAGCTCCTACGAGCAGTACTTC. Translating it yields CATTPSSYEQYF.